The TCR beta chain described here comes from a study of blood T cell repertoires in COVID-19. Study-wide context: Some COVID-19 samples were acute and others convalescent; all came from the United States, Italy and Spain. PBMCs, B-cell-depleted T cells, or T cells provided the cDNA or gDNA that made up the material.

In the authors' methods: Estimated nucleated cell counts came from reference gene primer amplification. Some clones are missing from TCRdb's copy, which holds only in-frame ones; the method was immunoSEQ multiplex PCR. The V and J calls and the clone size are those of that table, but D and trimming were determined from the DNA. The repertoire holds 300,000 to 350,000 clones, with under 95% as singletons. The ends lost 5 bases at V and 6 bases at J; junction bases unmatched: 11. Per germline, CDR1 SGHTA and CDR2 FQGNSA. This CDR3 is 15 amino acids long. The source material was peripheral blood. The rearrangement links TRBV7-2 to TRBJ2-3, with 7 positions matching TRBD2. The receptor was isolated from a woman aged 18-30 years who had recovered from COVID-19. CDR3 sequence reads: CASSRPQAAGDTQYF. The CDR3 DNA is TGTGCCAGCAGCCGGCCCCAGGCAGCGGGGGATACGCAGTATTTT.